This TCR beta chain was profiled in a study of cytomegalovirus exposure and HLA in healthy donors (dated by TCRdb to 2015 to 2018). For context, the study as a whole: In an earlier analysis of 587 of the donors, about 270 Gb of sequence data and 95 million to 130 million unique TCR beta sequences from roughly 200 million T cells were reported. The aim of the study was to test whether cataloging public T cell receptors could identify signatures of past pathogen exposure. Several DR-DQ haplotypes were handled as single units for association and clustering because linkage in the cohort was strong. On average, about 200,000 unique TCR beta nucleotide sequences were sequenced per donor among a few hundred genotyped donors of the cohort, with roughly 20% of those sequences being non-productive. Among the roughly 390 genotyped donors, around 79% belonged to the genetic ancestry cluster associated with self-reported Caucasian donors. Both class I and class II loci were covered by HLA typing, at four-digit resolution. A later genetic analysis took genome-wide SNP genotypes for about 60% of the roughly 670 donors and used that subset as a discovery cohort. Rather than drawing on any new phenotypic data, the later analysis identified candidate immune exposures from TCR beta sequences and the way those sequences occurred across donors. In addition to the first cohort of hundreds of subjects, a separate validation cohort of some 120 different subjects was used. The T cell repertoires of roughly 660 subjects were profiled by immunosequencing and related to cytomegalovirus serostatus. An early release covering around 630 HLA-typed donors comprised approximately 290 gigabases of sequencing data and 65 million to 100 million unique TCR sequences. Typing coverage differed by locus: A, B, C, DRB1 and DQB1 were typed in about 629-640 donors, DQA1 in about 560, DPA1 in around 580, and DPB1 in around 440. Every repertoire in the discovery cohort had been generated on one and the same sequencing platform. To decide whether each TCR beta V gene segment behaved as functional or pseudogenic, an earlier analysis of some 600 of the donors relied on high-throughput TCR beta sequencing. To predict cytomegalovirus infection status, the study combined high-throughput TCR immunosequencing, statistical association of individual TCRs with disease status, and machine learning. A later analysis re-analyzed previously published TCR beta repertoires from hundreds of donors and added high-resolution HLA genotyping to study TCR occurrence patterns. Donor age, sex, ethnicity and CMV serostatus were compiled together with the repertoire data. The paper as a whole reports these results and caveats: The presence/absence analyses assumed that sequencing depth was roughly uniform across donors, and that assumption may not be true. In the study, about 150 TCR beta chains were listed as associated with cytomegalovirus. A cluster of highly shared sequence variants was judged likely to represent a technical artifact of the sequencing pipeline. Only TCR beta chains were sequenced in this cohort, and the absence of alpha or paired-chain data limited detectable features. Seventeen rarely observed V segments, including chromosome 9 orphons, were excluded from the earlier analysis of some 590 of the donors because counts were too low. It was suggested by the authors that the approach could potentially be generalized to other disease states and immunological phenotypes. A later analysis found that TCR association rates varied across HLA loci, with DRB1 alleles showing the most associated TCRs and HLA-C alleles the fewest. The classifier was reported to diagnose cytomegalovirus status with high specificity and sensitivity in both the original cohort and the validation cohort. A later genetic analysis reported fewer N-insertions in productive TCRs among donors in an Asian-associated ancestry cluster than the roughly 700-donor mean. A further reported finding was that TCR beta sequences accurately predicted the HLA-A and HLA-B alleles for most subjects in the first cohort. Because HLA typing was missing for some donors at each locus, association tests included only the typed subset. A later analysis found that HLA-associated TCR beta chains were more clonally expanded and had lower generation probabilities than equally common non-associated chains. According to a later analysis, most CMV-associated TCR beta chains appeared to be HLA-restricted, and the HLA associations seemed to be driven largely by CMV exposure. A few of the identified cytomegalovirus-associated TCR beta chains were confirmed in vitro to be specific for cytomegalovirus antigens. Some IMGT-functional V segments, including TRBV6-2 and TRBV6-3, could not be distinguished by the 87-base-pair reads and were therefore excluded. Linkage disequilibrium might explain the correlated functional status among segregating V segments, but an unknown experimental factor could not be ruled out. When HLA alleles, especially DR and DQ, strongly co-occurred, attributing TCR associations to individual alleles was difficult. CMV serostatus was the only immune exposure information available for the cohort. Most TCR sequences were observed very rarely across donors, whereas some public TCRs were present in many individuals. At a false discovery rate of 0.05, a later analysis linked 15,000 to 20,000 TCR beta sequences to specific HLA alleles. An association between a missense DCLRE1C variant and V-gene and J-gene trimming of TCR beta chains was found in a later genetic analysis and replicated in an independent cohort. In a later analysis, several top co-occurrence clusters were reported to appear linked to parvovirus B19, influenza, CMV and Epstein-Barr virus. Broadly in line with IMGT annotations, most TCR beta V segments showed up in productive rearrangements about 87% or about 30% of the time in an earlier analysis of approximately 600 of the donors.

The method behind the library was the immunoSEQ multiplex PCR assay. A mixture of 60 forward primers for TCR Vbeta segments and 13 reverse primers for TCR Jbeta segments was used in the multiplex PCR. The CDR3 region of rearranged TCR beta genes was amplified from genomic DNA by a multiplex PCR assay. On the Illumina HiSeq System, the amplified TCR beta libraries were sequenced as 87-base-pair reads. The paper's processing steps were these. In a later analysis, about 80 million unique TCR beta chains were counted across the roughly 610 repertoires, and roughly 9.9 million of these chains were shared by at least two donors. To remove PCR and sequencing errors, raw reads were error-corrected and collapsed into unique sequences using a nearest-neighbor algorithm that merged closely related sequences. V, D and J gene segments were assigned by aligning CDR3 sequences to IMGT reference sequences. For a sequence to be retained, a match of at least six nucleotides to both a V gene segment and a J gene segment was required. A rearrangement counted as productive if the CDR3 had no stop codons and remained in frame with V and J, and every other rearrangement counted as non-productive. Following IMGT convention, CDR3 was defined as the stretch from the second conserved V-encoded cysteine up to the conserved J-encoded phenylalanine. Sequences without an unambiguous match to a single V gene segment were excluded from the earlier analysis of 450 to 750 of the donors. In an earlier analysis of some 590 of the donors, a V segment was called functional when productive rearrangements were above 56.7%, and segregating when the standard deviation between donors exceeded 5%. A statistical classification framework was built to diagnose cytomegalovirus status from the catalog of TCR beta chain sequences. V and J gene assignment, in a later analysis, came from comparing TCR nucleotide sequences with IMGT/GENE-DB human TR gene sequences. A later analysis assigned CDR3 sequences and most-parsimonious VDJ recombination scenarios with the TCRdist pipeline. A later analysis defined each TCR beta chain by its CDR3 amino acid sequence plus V-gene family, and excluded reads lacking a unique V-gene family. In a later analysis, fewer than 650 highly shared, low-generation-probability nucleotide sequences were removed to address suspected cross-contamination and a sequencing artifact. In a later analysis, a clonal expansion index for each public chain was calculated from normalized within-repertoire ranks of inferred template counts. In a later analysis, generation probabilities were computed with a VDJ recombination model fitted to out-of-frame rearrangements, and the resulting probabilities were checked against IGoR. Hypergeometric tests were used in a later analysis to score TCR-TCR, TCR-HLA and TCR-CMV co-occurrence, with a repertoire-size bias correction applied to the TCR pairs. False discovery rates were estimated in a later analysis by permuting HLA or CMV assignments 20 times. In a later analysis, co-occurring TCRs were grouped using DBSCAN, with TCRdist sequence similarity added in when clustering inside HLA-allele-positive subsets. For co-occurrence clustering, repertoires with fewer than 30,000 or more than 120,000 public chains were excluded, along with roughly five repertoires with anomalous nucleotide sharing. TCRdb mirrors the immuneACCESS table, restricted to in-frame sequences. Some clones are absent from its copies; in checked studies, under half trace to an unresolved V gene, and the reason for the others is unknown. From that table come the V and J calls and clone size; the DNA was used to work out D and trimming. For this sample the table gives about 100,000 clones, of which around three quarters were detected only once. Over 4% of the sample is held by the ten biggest clonotypes.

The germline V gene provides CDR1 SQVTM and CDR2 ANQGSEA. The germline ends are 15 bases apart after V is trimmed by 6 bases and J by 6 bases. From the cysteine through the phenylalanine, the CDR3 covers 12 amino acids. Only the CDR3 region is kept as DNA, spanning 36 bases read in frame from base 1. Points on this clone: It lacks a known antigen. No much larger clone exists at a distance of one base, and base qualities are not known.

The cohort comprised some 700 healthy bone marrow donors. All cohort members were sampled while nominally healthy, although unrecorded immune exposures were likely present. The donor tested CMV seropositive and was one of the 289 seropositive cohort members. Each donor provided a peripheral blood sample, and peripheral blood mononuclear cells were used for TCR beta sequencing. The Qiagen DNeasy Blood Extraction Kit was used to extract genomic DNA from the blood cell samples. The rearranged segments are TRBV29-1 and TRBJ2-7; no D gene can be assigned with confidence. The source is a female donor in good health and CMV-seropositive. Sequencing was performed on PBMCs. The CDR3 region: CSVVPDPGEQYF. The DNA sequence is as follows: TGCAGCGTCGTCCCCGACCCGGGCGAGCAGTACTTC.